Presented here are 5 T cell receptor beta chains from one specimen sequenced in a study of tumor and adjacent non-tumor tissue in lung cancer. The template was RNA from unsorted bulk tissue. Three rounds of nested PCR, following a modified ARM-PCR protocol, produced the TCRbeta library. In TCRdb, the multiplex PCR reads were re-called with MiXCR into one record per CDR3 protein. Of 75,000 to 100,000 distinct CDR3 sequences in the sample, about 70% were seen once. Sequenced input: lung tumor tissue. The origin of the receptors is a man in his sixties with non-small cell lung cancer.

The chain carries TRBV4-1 and TRBJ2-3, with 7 bases that match TRBD2. V shed 4 bases, J shed 7 bases, and the junction held 14 bases outside the gene matches. Germline CDR1 MGHRA, CDR2 YSYEKL. The CDR3 extends over 16 amino acids. CDR3 protein: CASSPDTGGLVNTQYF. The CDR3 bases are TGCGCCAGCAGCCCAGATACGGGGGGACTGGTAAATACGCAGTATTTT.

This clonotype was observed a handful of times. A read error is possible here, since a much larger clone lies one base away. The chain carries TRBV6-2 or TRBV6-3 and TRBJ2-1, with D hard to call. Germline CDR1 MNHEY, CDR2 SVGEGT. Between the trimmed V and J ends, which lost 0 bases and 9 bases, there was a span of 15 bases. There are 15 residues in the CDR3. The CDR3 region is CASSYSVLSGAEQFF. Written as DNA, the CDR3 is TGTGCCAGCAGTTACTCGGTTCTTTCTGGCGCTGAGCAGTTCTTC.

This clonotype showed up many times. The chain carries TRBV28 and TRBJ1-6; the D is unclear. This CDR3 has 10 residues. Germline V CDR1 and CDR2: MDHEN, SYDVKM. Trimming took off 8 bases at V and 7 bases at J, with 3 bases between the two ends. CDR3 sequence (DNA): TGTGCCAGCGGAAATTCACCCCTCCACTTT. It encodes CASGNSPLHF.

On this clonotype: Mismatch with germline at one junction end may stem from a read error. V gene TRBV4-2 combines with J gene TRBJ2-2, with D uncertain. The CDR3 is 12 residues long. CDR1 is LGHNA and CDR2 is YNFKEQ in the germline V gene. The CDR3 DNA is TGTGCCAGTAGCCAAACGCTGCAGGAGCTGTTTTTT. It encodes CASSQTLQELFF.

The chain couples TRBV6-6 to TRBJ1-5; the D is unclear. V was clipped by 5 bases and J by 4 bases, with 12 bases between them. The CDR3 contains 14 residues. Germline V gene data show CDR1 as MNHNY and CDR2 as SVGAGI (reference sequence). The CDR3 here is CASSHPGDNQPQHF. The CDR3 DNA follows: TGTGCCAGCAGTCACCCGGGAGATAATCAGCCCCAGCATTTT.